This T cell receptor beta chain came from a study of T cells in Graves' hyperthyroidism and ophthalmopathy. General study results and limits: A 13 V-J model separated ophthalmopathy from stable hyperthyroidism.

A remark on this clonotype: What it recognizes is unknown. One base away lies a much larger clone, so this may be a sequencing read error.

On the basis of clinical symptoms, serum thyroxine and TRAb, thyroid ultrasound and orbital computed tomography, diagnoses were made. RNA transcripts were the template for amplifying TCR beta CDR3 regions. Researchers ran a first-round RT-PCR on the TCR CDR3 using the HTBI primer set. TCRdb itself ran the multiplex PCR reads through MiXCR, one entry per CDR3 protein. In the table there are approximately 530,000 distinct CDR3 sequences, about 20% of which are singletons. The sample comprised blood. The clonotype comes from a middle-aged man with Graves' ophthalmopathy.

The DNA for the CDR3 is TGTGCCGGCAGTCCAGGGACAGGGGGAGACGAGCAGTACTTC. This gives the protein CAGSPGTGGDEQYF. The V call is TRBV6-1, the J call TRBJ2-7; 11 nucleotides match TRBD1. Germline loops: CDR1 MNHNS, CDR2 SASEGT. The CDR3 has 14 amino acids.